Following are 8 T cell receptor beta chains from one sample sequenced in a study of T cell clusters in autoimmune cytopenias. Each sample's input was 200 to 300 ng genomic DNA, some 34,000 genome equivalents. Multiplex touch-down PCR amplified TRB using TRB-A and TRB-B pools in one tube. Following a re-call of the multiplex PCR reads, TCRdb has one entry per CDR3 protein and lacks DNA. The sample table sets out almost 15,000 distinct CDR3 sequences. Sequencing was carried out using peripheral blood. These receptors were obtained from a human donor with an autoimmune cytopenia or autoimmune hepatitis (not recorded which).

The chain employs TRBV7-9 and TRBJ2-1; TCRdb calls TRBD1, which cannot be checked without DNA. The CDR3 consists of 14 residues. The germline CDR1 and CDR2 sequences are SEHNR and FQNEAQ (reference sequence). CDR3 region: CASSLEAGANEQFF. The variable domain in full, with the rest retrieved from reference TRBV7-9 and TRBJ2-1, is DTGVSQNPRHKITKRGQNVTFRCDPISEHNRLYWYRQTLGQGPEFLTYFQNEAQLEKSRLLSDRFSAERPKGSFSTLEIQRTEQGDSAMYLCASSLEAGANEQFFGPGTRLTVL.

This chain connects TRBV6-5 to TRBJ2-5; TCRdb indicates TRBD2, and absent DNA this call remains unverified. CDR1 and CDR2 from the germline V gene are MNHEY and SVGAGI. This CDR3 comprises 15 residues. CDR3 region: CASRPGLAVQETQYF.

This sequence joins TRBV6-1 and TRBJ2-3; TCRdb reports TRBD1, a call that lacks DNA to check it against. Germline-derived CDR1 and CDR2 are MNHNS and SASEGT. This CDR3 contains 19 residues. The CDR3 loop is CASSEGTYRGRGSTDTQYF.

The chain is built from TRBV30 and TRBJ1-2. The CDR3 is made up of 14 amino acids. Per germline, CDR1 GTSNPN and CDR2 SVGIG (reference sequence). The CDR3 region is CALTPDVRGRGYTF.

The V call is TRBV27, the J call TRBJ2-1; the D call from TCRdb, TRBD2, cannot be confirmed without DNA. Germline V gene sequence: CDR1 MNHEY, CDR2 SMNVEV (reference sequence). The CDR3 loop spans 15 amino acids. This CDR3 is CASRPGLAINNEQFF.

This chain uses TRBV12-3 or TRBV12-4 with TRBJ2-3; TCRdb calls TRBD1, which cannot be checked without DNA. The CDR3 spans 15 residues. The CDR3: CASSLAGQGTDTQYF.

V and J are TRBV5-6 and TRBJ2-3; TCRdb gives TRBD1 as the D gene, but with no DNA this cannot be confirmed. The CDR3 loop spans 17 amino acids. Per the germline V gene, CDR1 is SGHDT and CDR2 is YYEEEE. This CDR3 reads CASSATGGAVSTDTQYF.

This chain uses TRBV6-1 with TRBJ1-4. This CDR3 is 12 amino acids long. Germline CDR1 and CDR2: MNHNS and SASEGT. The CDR3: CASSEQDEKLFF.